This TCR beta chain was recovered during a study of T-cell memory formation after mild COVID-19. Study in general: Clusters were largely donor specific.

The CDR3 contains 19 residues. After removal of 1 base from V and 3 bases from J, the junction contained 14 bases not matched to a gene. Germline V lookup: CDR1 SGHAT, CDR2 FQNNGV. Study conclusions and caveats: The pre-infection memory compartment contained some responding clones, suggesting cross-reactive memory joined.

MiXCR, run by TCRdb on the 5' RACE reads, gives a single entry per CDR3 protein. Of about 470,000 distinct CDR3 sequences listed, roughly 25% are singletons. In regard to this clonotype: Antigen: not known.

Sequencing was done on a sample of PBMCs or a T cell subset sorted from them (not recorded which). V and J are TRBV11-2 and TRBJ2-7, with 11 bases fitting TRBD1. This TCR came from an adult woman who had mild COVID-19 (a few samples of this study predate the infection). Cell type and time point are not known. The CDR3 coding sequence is TGTGCCAGCAGCTTAGGGATGGGGACAGGGGGTGACCGGATCTACGAGCAGTACTTC. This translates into CASSLGMGTGGDRIYEQYF.